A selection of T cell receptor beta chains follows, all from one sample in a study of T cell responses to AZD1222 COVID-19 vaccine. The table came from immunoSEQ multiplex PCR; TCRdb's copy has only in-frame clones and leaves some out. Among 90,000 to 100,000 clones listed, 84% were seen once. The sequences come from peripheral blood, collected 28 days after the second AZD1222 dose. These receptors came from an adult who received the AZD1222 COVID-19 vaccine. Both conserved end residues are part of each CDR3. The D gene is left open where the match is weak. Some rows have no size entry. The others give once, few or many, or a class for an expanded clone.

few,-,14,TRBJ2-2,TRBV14,TGTGCCAGCAGCCAAGATCTCCCCCCCGGGGAGCTGTTTTTT,CASSQDLPPGELFF
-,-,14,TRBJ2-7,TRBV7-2,TGTGCCAGCAGCTTAGCGGGGGGTACCTACGAGCAGTACTTC,CASSLAGGTYEQYF
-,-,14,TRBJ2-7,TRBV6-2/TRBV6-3,TGTGCCAGCAGTTACTCGAGTGTTATGGGACAGCAGTACTTC,CASSYSSVMGQQYF
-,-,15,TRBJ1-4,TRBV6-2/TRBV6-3,TGTGCCAGCAGTTTTCAAACAGGGTTAACTGAAAAACTGTTTTTT,CASSFQTGLTEKLFF
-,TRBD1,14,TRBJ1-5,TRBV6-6,TGTGCCAGCCGCTTTGGACAGGGTGGACAGCCCCAGCATTTT,CASRFGQGGQPQHF
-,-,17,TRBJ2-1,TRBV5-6,TGTGCCAGCAGCTTCTCTCTAGCGCCCCGGGGCAACAATGAGCAGTTCTTC,CASSFSLAPRGNNEQFF
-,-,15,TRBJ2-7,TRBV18,TGTGCCAGCTCACCACGAGGTCAGGGAGAAAGCGAGCAGTACTTC,CASSPRGQGESEQYF
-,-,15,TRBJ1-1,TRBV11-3,TGTGCCAGCAGCTTATCCGGGGGTGAGGGTACTGAAGCTTTCTTT,CASSLSGGEGTEAFF
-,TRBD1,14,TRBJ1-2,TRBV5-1,TGCGCCAGCAGACCAGGGGGGGATAACTATGGCTACACCTTC,CASRPGGDNYGYTF
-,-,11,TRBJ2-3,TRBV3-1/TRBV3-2,TGTGCCAGCAGCCAGGCAGATACGCAGTATTTT,CASSQADTQYF
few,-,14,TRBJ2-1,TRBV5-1,TGCGCCAGCAGCTTCAGGGGCGGGTACAATGAGCAGTTCTTC,CASSFRGGYNEQFF
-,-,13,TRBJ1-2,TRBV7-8,TGTGCCAGCAGCTTGGGGGCAGGGGATGGCTACACCTTC,CASSLGAGDGYTF
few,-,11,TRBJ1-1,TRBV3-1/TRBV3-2,TGTGCCAGCAGCAACCGAGCTGAAGCTTTCTTT,CASSNRAEAFF
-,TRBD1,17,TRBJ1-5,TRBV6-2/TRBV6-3,TGTGCCAGCAGTAGCCGGGACAGGGGTCATAGCAATCAGCCCCAGCATTTT,CASSSRDRGHSNQPQHF
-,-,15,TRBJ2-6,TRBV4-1,TGCGCCAGCAGCCAAGTTTACTCTGGGGCCAACGTCCTGACTTTC,CASSQVYSGANVLTF
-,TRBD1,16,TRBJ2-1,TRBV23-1,TGCGCCAGCAGTCAATCGGGGGTAAGACAGGGCATGGAGCAGTTCTTC,CASSQSGVRQGMEQFF